What follows are 24 T cell receptor beta chains derived from one specimen sequenced in a study of CD8+ T cells in alopecia areata. In each case, RNA was isolated and then reverse transcribed into cDNA as the sequencing template. Some clones are missing from TCRdb's copy, which holds only in-frame ones; the method was immunoSEQ multiplex PCR. The data show a few hundred thousand clones, around 65% seen once. As to treatment: oral pan-JAK inhibitor, 5-10 mg twice daily. The sample was CD4+ T cells sorted from blood, taken at week 44, from a patient treated with tofacitinib. These receptors were collected from a human donor with alopecia areata.

V and J are TRBV29-1 and TRBJ1-5; D remains ambiguous. Looked up from germline, CDR1 is SQVTM and CDR2 is ANQGSEA. Trimming stripped 7 bases from V and 4 bases from J, with 11 bases between. The CDR3 is 12 amino acids. The chain's CDR3 is CSASVGNQPQHF. The DNA of the CDR3 is TGCAGCGCGTCGGTTGGGAATCAGCCCCAGCATTTT.

This chain connects TRBV9 to TRBJ2-6, with D unclear. The CDR3 is 15 residues long. CDR1 and CDR2 from the germline V gene are SGDLS and YYNGEE. Trimming took 0 bases from V and 4 from J, leaving 8 bases between them. The CDR3 DNA sequence: TGTGCCAGCAGCGTAGCTGGGTCCGGGGCCAACGTCCTGACTTTC. Protein sequence: CASSVAGSGANVLTF.

The chain is built from TRBV14 and TRBJ2-5, with D perhaps matching TRBD2 (7 bases). Germline V gives CDR1 SGHDN, CDR2 FVKESK. Deletions cut 4 bases from V and 5 bases from J, with 14 bases between. The CDR3 totals 14 residues. As DNA, the CDR3 is TGTGCCAGCAGCCTGGGGGGGGCCTGGGAGACCCAGTACTTC. This translates into CASSLGGAWETQYF.

The chain is built from TRBV19 and TRBJ2-5; D remains unclear. V was pared by 4 bases and J by 5 bases, with 8 bases between. CDR1 and CDR2 (germline): LNHDA, SQIVND (reference sequence). The CDR3 loop spans 12 amino acids. CDR3 loop: CASSTRPETQYF. The CDR3 nucleotides are TGTGCCAGTAGTACGCGCCCGGAGACCCAGTACTTC.

This clone was counted a single time. V and J are TRBV7-9 and TRBJ1-2; D gene uncertain. The germline gives CDR1 SEHNR, CDR2 FQNEAQ (reference sequence). CDR3 length equals 12 residues. Trimming removed 2 bases from V and 5 bases from J, with 6 bases in between. CDR3 in amino acids: CASSLPGYGYTF. DNA for the CDR3: TGTGCCAGCAGCTTACCGGGGTATGGCTACACCTTC.

This clone came up once. The V and J genes are TRBV5-1 and TRBJ2-3, with 7 bases lining up with TRBD2. With V trimmed by 5 bases and J by 4 bases, 4 bases remained unmatched. This CDR3 spans 13 amino acids. Germline assignment: CDR1 SGHRS and CDR2 YFSETQ. The chain's CDR3 is CASSTGLADTQYF. For the CDR3, the DNA is TGCGCCAGCAGTACAGGACTAGCAGATACGCAGTATTTT.

This chain joins TRBV6-5 and TRBJ2-1; 9 bases agree with TRBD1. Germline CDR1 MNHEY, CDR2 SVGAGI. CDR3 length equals 15 residues. The V and J ends lost 5 bases and 6 bases, in that order; junction bases with no gene match: 8. The CDR3 bases are TGTGCCAGCAGTCCGGACAGGGGAAGAGCCAATGAGCAGTTCTTC. This codes for CASSPDRGRANEQFF.

The V call is TRBV6-1, the J call TRBJ1-4; 8 nucleotides match TRBD1. Germline CDR1 and CDR2: MNHNS and SASEGT. V lost 3 bases to trimming and J lost 5 bases; unmatched junction nucleotides: 2. The CDR3 extends over 14 amino acids. The CDR3 DNA is TGTGCCAGCAGTGAGACAGGGGCCAATGAAAAACTGTTTTTT. Translation gives CASSETGANEKLFF.

The CDR3 DNA reads TGTGCCAGCAGCCCTTACGGCGGGGAGCTGTTTTTT. Its translation: CASSPYGGELFF. The V and J genes are TRBV7-7 and TRBJ2-2; D unresolved. CDR3 length equals 12 residues. From germline, CDR1 is SSHAT and CDR2 FNYEAQ (reference sequence). Deletions cut 5 bases from V and 7 bases from J, with 8 bases between.

The chain links TRBV19 to TRBJ1-5; D possibly corresponds to TRBD1 (5 bases). Germline assignment: CDR1 LNHDA and CDR2 SQIVND (reference sequence). CDR3 length: 14 amino acids. The ends were cut back, 7 bases at V and 7 bases at J, with 17 bases in the middle. The CDR3 spells CASKGISRVQPQHF. The CDR3 DNA reads TGTGCCAGTAAGGGCATCTCCAGGGTCCAGCCCCAGCATTTT.

This clone was seen more than once but under ten times. The chain is built from TRBV15 and TRBJ1-1; D uncertain. Trimming stripped 0 bases from V and 0 bases from J, with 8 bases between. CDR3 length: 15 residues. From germline, CDR1 is LNHNV and CDR2 YYDKDF (reference sequence). The CDR3 DNA follows: TGTGCCACCAGCAGAGATGGCCAGATGAACACTGAAGCTTTCTTT. This translates into CATSRDGQMNTEAFF.

The genes are TRBV4-3 and TRBJ1-2; TRBD1 matches at 12 bases. The CDR3 has 19 amino acids. The germline V gene encodes CDR1 LGHNA and CDR2 YSLEER. Trimming removed 0 bases from V and 4 bases from J; junction bases left unmatched: 12. CDR3 in amino acids: CASSQDIKGQGASGYGYTF. The CDR3 region has the DNA TGCGCCAGCAGCCAAGATATTAAGGGACAGGGGGCGAGTGGCTATGGCTACACCTTC.

This clone appeared a single time. The CDR3 DNA reads TGCGCCAGCAGCCAAGAGGTCTCTAGGGGGACAGGGGGCCATGGCTACACCTTC. The encoded protein is CASSQEVSRGTGGHGYTF. J is TRBJ1-2 and V is TRBV4-3; 12 positions match TRBD1. The CDR3 covers 18 residues. V was clipped by 0 bases and J by 6 bases; unmatched bases: 11. Germline V CDR1 and CDR2: LGHNA, YSLEER.

This clone was recorded only once. V is TRBV10-1 and J is TRBJ2-1; 12 bases are a match to TRBD1. Per germline, CDR1 WNHNN and CDR2 SYGVQD (reference sequence). The V and J ends lost 2 bases and 8 bases, in that order; junction bases with no gene match: 4. The CDR3 has 15 amino acids. CDR3 nucleotide sequence: TGCGCCAGCAGTGAGCCCGGGACAGGGGGCGATGAGCAGTTCTTC. This encodes CASSEPGTGGDEQFF.

The chain recombines TRBV29-1 with TRBJ2-5; unclear D gene. The V end was cut by 8 bases, the J end by 2 bases, with 15 bases between. CDR1 and CDR2 from the germline V gene are SQVTM and ANQGSEA. The CDR3 has 13 residues. CDR3 residues: CSHSKWQQETQYF. DNA of the CDR3: TGCAGCCACAGCAAGTGGCAGCAAGAGACCCAGTACTTC.

This rearrangement joins TRBV7-6 to TRBJ2-5, with 12 bases lining up with TRBD2. V was clipped by 2 bases and J by 2 bases; unmatched bases: 3. This CDR3 comprises 16 residues. CDR1 SGHVS and CDR2 FNYEAQ come from the germline V gene. CDR3 loop: CASSLTSGGIQETQYF. Here the CDR3 DNA reads TGTGCCAGCAGCTTAACTAGCGGGGGGATACAAGAGACCCAGTACTTC.

The rearrangement joins TRBV7-3 to TRBJ2-7; D is undetermined. Per the germline V gene, CDR1 is SGHTA and CDR2 is FQGTGA. This CDR3 has 12 residues. Trimming left V 2 bases short and J 2 bases short, with 4 bases between. As DNA, the CDR3 is TGTGCCAGCAGCTTAGCGCCCTACGAGCAGTACTTC. As protein: CASSLAPYEQYF.

In this sample, this clone turned up a few times. J is TRBJ1-1 and V is TRBV15, with D perhaps TRBD1 (6 bases). CDR1 and CDR2 (germline): LNHNV, YYDKDF (reference sequence). V lost 1 base and J lost 1, with 7 bases in between. The CDR3 totals 14 residues. Here the CDR3 reads CATSRGTANTEAFF. The CDR3 nucleotides read TGTGCCACCAGCAGAGGGACAGCGAACACTGAAGCTTTCTTT.

The count of this clone is one. The CDR3 DNA follows: TGTGCCTGGGGAGACAGCCCTAATGAAAAACTGTTTTTT. Protein: CAWGDSPNEKLFF. The chain links TRBV30 to TRBJ1-4; D might be TRBD1 (5 bases). Germline values: CDR1 GTSNPN, CDR2 SVGIG (reference sequence). The CDR3 runs 13 residues. Trimming took 5 bases from V and 3 from J, leaving 10 bases between them.

This clone has just one count. Here the CDR3 DNA reads TGCAGCGTAGGCGGGACAAGAAGTGGCTACACCTTC. Translated: CSVGGTRSGYTF. J is TRBJ1-2 and V is TRBV29-1; maybe TRBD1 (6 bases). The CDR3 loop spans 12 amino acids. Germline CDR1 is SQVTM and CDR2 is ANQGSEA. The V end was cut by 6 bases, the J end by 7 bases, with 15 bases between.

This clone showed up just a few times. The V call is TRBV5-1, the J call TRBJ2-1; 7 nucleotides line up with TRBD2. From germline, CDR1 is SGHRS and CDR2 YFSETQ. This CDR3 has 16 amino acids. V lost 5 bases and J lost 7; bases outside the gene matches: 15. CDR3 sequence reads: CASSPGGRRQENEQFF. DNA for the CDR3: TGCGCCAGCAGTCCGGGGGGACGACGTCAAGAGAATGAGCAGTTCTTC.

This clone was observed a few times. This chain joins TRBV7-9 and TRBJ2-7, with a possible D match to TRBD2 (7 bases). Looked up from germline, CDR1 is SEHNR and CDR2 is FQNEAQ (reference sequence). The CDR3 has 11 residues. Trimming removed 8 bases from V and 6 bases from J, with 11 bases in between. CDR3 residues: CASSGGLEQYF. CDR3 nucleotides: TGTGCCAGCTCCGGGGGGCTCGAGCAGTACTTC.

This clone was seen more than once but under ten times. This rearrangement joins TRBV9 to TRBJ2-7, with 8 bases lining up with TRBD1. The germline V gene encodes CDR1 SGDLS and CDR2 YYNGEE. The V gene end was trimmed by 2 bases and the J gene end by 0 bases; junction bases not matched to a gene: 4. The CDR3 runs to 15 residues. The CDR3 region is CASSVDQGASYEQYF. The CDR3 DNA reads as TGTGCCAGCAGCGTTGATCAGGGGGCCTCCTACGAGCAGTACTTC.

This chain joins TRBV10-3 and TRBJ1-2; the D gene is possibly TRBD1 (5 bases). The CDR3 consists of 14 residues. The germline V gene has CDR1 ENHRY and CDR2 SYGVKD. V was clipped by 3 bases and J by 0 bases, with 8 bases between them. The CDR3 DNA follows: TGTGCCATCAGTGATTTGACAGCTAACTATGGCTACACCTTC. This gives the protein CAISDLTANYGYTF.